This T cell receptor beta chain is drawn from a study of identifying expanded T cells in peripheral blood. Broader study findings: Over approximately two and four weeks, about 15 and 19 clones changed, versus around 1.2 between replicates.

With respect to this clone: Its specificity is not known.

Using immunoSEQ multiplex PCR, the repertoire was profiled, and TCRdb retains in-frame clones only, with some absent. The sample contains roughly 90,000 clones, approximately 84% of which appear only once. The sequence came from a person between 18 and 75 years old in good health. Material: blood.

The CDR3 protein is CASRHRGPKYEQYF. The CDR3 bases are TGTGCCAGCAGGCACCGGGGACCGAAATACGAGCAGTACTTC. This chain connects TRBV25-1 to TRBJ2-7; D is possibly TRBD1 or TRBD2 (5 bases each). The CDR3 contains 14 residues. V shed 6 bases and J shed 4 bases, with 16 bases lying between them. The germline CDR1 and CDR2 sequences are MGHDK and SYGVNS.